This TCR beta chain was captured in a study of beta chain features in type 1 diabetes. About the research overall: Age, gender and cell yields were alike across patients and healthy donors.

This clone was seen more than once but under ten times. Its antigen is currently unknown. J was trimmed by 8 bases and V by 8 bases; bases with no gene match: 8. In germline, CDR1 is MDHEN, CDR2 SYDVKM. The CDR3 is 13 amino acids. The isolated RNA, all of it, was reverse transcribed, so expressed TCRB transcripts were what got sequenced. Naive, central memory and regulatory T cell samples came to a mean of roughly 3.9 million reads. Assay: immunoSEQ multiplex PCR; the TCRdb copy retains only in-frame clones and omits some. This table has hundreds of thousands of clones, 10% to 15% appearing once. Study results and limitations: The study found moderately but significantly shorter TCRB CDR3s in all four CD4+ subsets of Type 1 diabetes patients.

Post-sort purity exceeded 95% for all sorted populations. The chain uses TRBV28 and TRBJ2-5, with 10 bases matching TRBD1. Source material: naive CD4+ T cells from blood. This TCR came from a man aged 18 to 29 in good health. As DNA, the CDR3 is TGTGCCAGCCATAAAGGACAGGGGGATACCCAGTACTTC. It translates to CASHKGQGDTQYF.